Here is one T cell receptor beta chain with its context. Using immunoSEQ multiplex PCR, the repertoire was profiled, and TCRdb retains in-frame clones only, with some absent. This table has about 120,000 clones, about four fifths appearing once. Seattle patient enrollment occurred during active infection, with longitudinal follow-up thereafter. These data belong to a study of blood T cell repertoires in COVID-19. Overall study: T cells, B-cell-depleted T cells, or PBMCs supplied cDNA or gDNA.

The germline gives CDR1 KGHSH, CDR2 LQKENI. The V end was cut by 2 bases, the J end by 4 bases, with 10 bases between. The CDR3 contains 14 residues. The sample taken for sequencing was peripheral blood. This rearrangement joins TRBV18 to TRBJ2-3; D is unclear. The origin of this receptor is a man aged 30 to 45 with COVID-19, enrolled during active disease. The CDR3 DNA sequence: TGTGCCAGCTCACCAATAGGAAGCGCAGATACGCAGTATTTT. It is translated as CASSPIGSADTQYF. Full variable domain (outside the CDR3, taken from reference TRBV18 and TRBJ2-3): NAGVMQNPRHLVRRRGQEARLRCSPMKGHSHVYWYRQLPEEGLKFMVYLQKENIIDESGMPKERFSAEFPKEGPSILRIQQVVRGDSAAYFCASSPIGSADTQYFGPGTRLTVL.